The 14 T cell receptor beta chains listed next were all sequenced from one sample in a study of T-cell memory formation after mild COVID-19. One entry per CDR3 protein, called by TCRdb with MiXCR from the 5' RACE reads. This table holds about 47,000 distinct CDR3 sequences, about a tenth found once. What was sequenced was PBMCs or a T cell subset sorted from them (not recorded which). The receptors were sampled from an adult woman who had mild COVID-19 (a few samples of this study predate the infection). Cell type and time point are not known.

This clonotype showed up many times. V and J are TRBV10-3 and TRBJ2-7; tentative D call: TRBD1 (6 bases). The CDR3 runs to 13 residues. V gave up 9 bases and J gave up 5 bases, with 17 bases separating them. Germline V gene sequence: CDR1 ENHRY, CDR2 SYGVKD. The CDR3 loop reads CAIFPRDTHEQYF. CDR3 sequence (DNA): TGTGCCATTTTTCCTCGGGACACCCACGAGCAGTACTTC.

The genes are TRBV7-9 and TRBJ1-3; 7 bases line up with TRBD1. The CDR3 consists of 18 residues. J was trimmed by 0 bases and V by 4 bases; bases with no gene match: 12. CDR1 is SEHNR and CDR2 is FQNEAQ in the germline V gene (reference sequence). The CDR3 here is CASSYRRGQLASGNTIYF. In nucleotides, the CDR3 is TGTGCCAGCAGCTACCGGCGGGGACAGCTAGCCTCTGGAAACACCATATATTTT.

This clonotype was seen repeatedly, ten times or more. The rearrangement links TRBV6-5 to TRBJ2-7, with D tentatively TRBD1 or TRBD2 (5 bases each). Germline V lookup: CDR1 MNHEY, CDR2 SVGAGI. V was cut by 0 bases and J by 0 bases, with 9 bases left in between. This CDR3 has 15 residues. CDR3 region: CASSYSAGTSYEQYF. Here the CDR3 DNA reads TGTGCCAGCAGTTACTCGGCCGGGACCTCCTACGAGCAGTACTTC.

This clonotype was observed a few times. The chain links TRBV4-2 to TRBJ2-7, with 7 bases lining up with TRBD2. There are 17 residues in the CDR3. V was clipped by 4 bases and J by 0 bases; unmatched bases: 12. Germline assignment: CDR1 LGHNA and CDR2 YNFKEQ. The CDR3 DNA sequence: TGTGCCAGCAGCCGGCAGACCGCTAGCGGTAGCTCCTACGAGCAGTACTTC. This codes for CASSRQTASGSSYEQYF.

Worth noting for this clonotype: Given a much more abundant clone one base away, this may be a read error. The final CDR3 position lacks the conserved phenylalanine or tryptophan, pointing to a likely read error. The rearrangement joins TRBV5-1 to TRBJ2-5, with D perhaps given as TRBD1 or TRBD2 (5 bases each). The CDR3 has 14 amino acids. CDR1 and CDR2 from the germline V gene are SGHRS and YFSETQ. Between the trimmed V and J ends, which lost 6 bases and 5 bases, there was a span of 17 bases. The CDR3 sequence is CASNIDGWGETQYL. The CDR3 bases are TGCGCCAGCAACATCGACGGGTGGGGGGAGACCCAGTACTTA.

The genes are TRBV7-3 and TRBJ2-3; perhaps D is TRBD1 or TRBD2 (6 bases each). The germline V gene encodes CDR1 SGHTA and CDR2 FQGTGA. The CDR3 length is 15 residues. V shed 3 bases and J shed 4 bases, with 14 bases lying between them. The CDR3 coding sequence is TGTGCCAGCAGCTTGATGTCGGGGGCGTCAGATACGCAGTATTTT. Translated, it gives CASSLMSGASDTQYF.

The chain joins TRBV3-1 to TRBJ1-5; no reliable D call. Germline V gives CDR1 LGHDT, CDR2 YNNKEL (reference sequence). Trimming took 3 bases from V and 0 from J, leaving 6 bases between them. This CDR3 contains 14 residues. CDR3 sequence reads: CASSQTYSNQPQHF. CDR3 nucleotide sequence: TGTGCCAGCAGCCAGACCTATAGCAATCAGCCCCAGCATTTT.

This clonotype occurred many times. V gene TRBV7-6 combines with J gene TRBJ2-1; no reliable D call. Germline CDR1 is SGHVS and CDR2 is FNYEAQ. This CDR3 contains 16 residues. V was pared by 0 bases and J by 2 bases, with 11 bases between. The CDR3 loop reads CASSLALGYPYNEQFF. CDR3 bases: TGTGCCAGCAGCTTAGCGTTGGGGTACCCCTACAATGAGCAGTTCTTC.

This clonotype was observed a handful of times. In DNA form, the CDR3 reads TGCGCCAGCAGCCAGGGAATAGCGGGAGGGATGATCCAAGAGACCCAGTACTTC. This gives the protein CASSQGIAGGMIQETQYF. The rearrangement joins TRBV4-3 to TRBJ2-5; 11 nucleotides agree with TRBD2. Trimming removed 3 bases from V and 1 base from J; junction bases left unmatched: 10. Germline CDR1 is LGHNA and CDR2 is YSLEER. This CDR3 has 18 residues.

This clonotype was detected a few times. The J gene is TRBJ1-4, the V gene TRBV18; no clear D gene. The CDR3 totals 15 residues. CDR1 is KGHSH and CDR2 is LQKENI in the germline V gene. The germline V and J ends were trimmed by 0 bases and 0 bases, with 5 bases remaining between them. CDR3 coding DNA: TGTGCCAGCTCACCACCGCAACCAACTAATGAAAAACTGTTTTTT. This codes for CASSPPQPTNEKLFF.

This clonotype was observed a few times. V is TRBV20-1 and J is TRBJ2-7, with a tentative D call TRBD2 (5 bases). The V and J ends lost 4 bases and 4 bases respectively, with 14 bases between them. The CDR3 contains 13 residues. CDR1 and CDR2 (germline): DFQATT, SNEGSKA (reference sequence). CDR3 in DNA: TGCAGTGCTACCAGCGGAGGCAATTACGAGCAGTACTTC. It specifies CSATSGGNYEQYF.

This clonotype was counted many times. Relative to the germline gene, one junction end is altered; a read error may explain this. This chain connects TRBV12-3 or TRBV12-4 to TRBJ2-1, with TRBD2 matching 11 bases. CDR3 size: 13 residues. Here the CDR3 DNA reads TGTGCCAGCAGTATAGCGGGAGGGGAGCCGCAGTTCTTC. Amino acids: CASSIAGGEPQFF.

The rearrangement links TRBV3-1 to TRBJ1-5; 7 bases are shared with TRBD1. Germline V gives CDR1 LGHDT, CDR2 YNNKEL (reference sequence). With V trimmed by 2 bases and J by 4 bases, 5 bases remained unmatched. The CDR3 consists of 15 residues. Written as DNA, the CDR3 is TGTGCCAGCAGCCAACTGACAGGGCTAAATCAGCCCCAGCATTTT. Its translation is CASSQLTGLNQPQHF. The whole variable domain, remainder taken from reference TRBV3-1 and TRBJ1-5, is DTAVSQTPKYLVTQMGNDKSIKCEQNLGHDTMYWYKQDSKKFLKIMFSYNNKELIINETVPNRFSPKSPDKAHLNLHINSLELGDSAVYFCASSQLTGLNQPQHFGDGTRLSIL.

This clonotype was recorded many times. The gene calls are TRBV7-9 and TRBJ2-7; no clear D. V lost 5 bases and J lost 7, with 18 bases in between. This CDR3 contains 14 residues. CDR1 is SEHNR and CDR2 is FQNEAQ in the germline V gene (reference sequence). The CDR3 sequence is CASSPVVVPWEQYF. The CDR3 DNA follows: TGTGCCAGCAGCCCAGTTGTGGTCCCTTGGGAGCAGTACTTC.